The clone carrying this T cell receptor beta chain turned up a few times. Only in-frame clones appear in the TCRdb table, and some are missing; sequencing was by immunoSEQ multiplex PCR. The sample holds over 200,000 clones, 80% to 85% seen once. V gave up 0 bases and J gave up 3 bases, with 13 bases separating them. The germline gives CDR1 SGHRS, CDR2 YFSETQ. The CDR3 spans 15 residues. This sample was taken from a study of blood T cell repertoires in COVID-19. The clonotype comes from a human donor in a cohort sampled during active COVID-19. Sequenced: peripheral blood. The V and J genes are TRBV5-1 and TRBJ2-7, with D tentatively TRBD1 (5 bases). This CDR3 is CASSLEPGSDYEQYF. The CDR3 coding sequence is TGCGCCAGCAGCTTGGAGCCAGGGTCAGACTACGAGCAGTACTTC. Supplemented by reference TRBV5-1 and TRBJ2-7, the full variable domain reads KAGVTQTPRYLIKTRGQQVTLSCSPISGHRSVSWYQQTPGQGLQFLFEYFSETQRNKGNFPGRFSGRQFSNSRSEMNVSTLELGDSALYLCASSLEPGSDYEQYFGPGTRLTVT.